Ten or more counts support the clone carrying this T cell receptor beta chain. Its antigen is not identified. Lactation, pregnancy, other autoimmune disease or uncontrolled infection led to exclusion of patients. The sample is drawn from a study of T cells in Graves' hyperthyroidism and ophthalmopathy. Overall study results and limits: Blood samples included most of the expanded thyroid clonotypes exceeding 0.001.

Between the trimmed V and J ends, which lost 2 bases and 3 bases, there was a span of 7 bases. The CDR3 extends over 13 amino acids. CDR1 is MNHNY, CDR2 SVGAGI, per germline (reference sequence). The investigators amplified TCR beta CDR3 regions from RNA transcripts. HTBI primers were employed in a first-round RT-PCR of the TCR CDR3. TCRdb reanalysed the multiplex PCR reads using MiXCR and keeps one entry per CDR3 protein. Here the sample spans 600,000 or so distinct CDR3 sequences, about 15% being singletons. The receptor was isolated from a woman aged 45-65 years with Graves' ophthalmopathy. The rearrangement uses TRBV6-6 and TRBJ1-1, with unresolved D. The sample consisted of blood. The CDR3 nucleotides are TGTGCCAGCAGTTACCCAGGTTACACTGAAGCTTTCTTT. Protein: CASSYPGYTEAFF.